The 8 T cell receptor beta chains below come from one sample, sequenced in a study of T cell responses to AZD1222 COVID-19 vaccine (dated by TCRdb to 2020 to 2022). The library was built by means of the immunoSEQ multiplex PCR assay. TCRdb's version of the immuneACCESS table is confined to in-frame rearrangements and falls short of the full clone set. An unresolved V gene accounts for under half of the shortfall where checked; the remainder is of unknown origin. The sample table records some 170,000 clones; roughly 91% of these occur just once. The top ten clones comprise 1.5% to 2% of the sample. The time point label corresponds to: baseline before first vaccination. The specimen comprised peripheral blood, sampled on day 0 of AZD1222 vaccination. These receptors were obtained from an adult in good health.

This clone was seen once. The rearrangement uses TRBV7-9 and TRBJ1-3; D is possibly TRBD1 (5 bases). The CDR3 consists of 15 residues. The V end lost 5 bases, the J end lost 0 bases, and 11 bases lay between the germline ends. CDR1 is SEHNR and CDR2 is FQNEAQ in the germline V gene (reference sequence). CDR3 protein: CASSRTGPSGNTIYF. The CDR3 DNA reads TGTGCCAGCAGCCGAACAGGTCCCTCTGGAAACACCATATATTTT.

This sequence joins TRBV6-5 and TRBJ2-7, with D possibly being TRBD1 (6 bases). V gave up 8 bases and J gave up 1 base, with 15 bases separating them. Germline V gives CDR1 MNHEY, CDR2 SVGAGI. This CDR3 comprises 14 residues. The CDR3 DNA is TGTGCCAGCCGTAGGACAGCCCTATCCTACGAGCAGTACGTC. Its protein is CASRRTALSYEQYV.

The rearrangement joins TRBV2 to TRBJ2-7; the D gene is possibly TRBD1 (5 bases). Germline V gene data show CDR1 as SNHLY and CDR2 as FYNNEI. The CDR3 totals 13 residues. Trimming removed 8 bases at V and 1 base at J, with 12 bases between. The CDR3 spells CASDRLSSYEQYV. For the CDR3, the DNA is TGTGCCAGCGACAGACTTAGTTCCTACGAGCAGTACGTC.

This CDR3 is CASSLVAGDNSPLHF. The CDR3 DNA reads as TGTGCCAGCAGCTTAGTGGCAGGGGACAATTCACCCCTCCACTTT. The chain is built from TRBV7-9 and TRBJ1-6; D might be TRBD1 (6 bases). Per the germline V gene, CDR1 is SEHNR and CDR2 is FQNEAQ (reference sequence). The length of the CDR3 is 15 residues. The V and J ends lost 1 base and 7 bases respectively, with 11 bases between them.

The chain is built from TRBV5-4 and TRBJ2-5; no clear D. Trimming shortened V by 2 bases and J by 2 bases, and 16 bases separated the two germline ends. Germline CDR1 is SGHNT and CDR2 is YYREEE (reference sequence). This CDR3 has 16 residues. CDR3 in amino acids: CASSLKNSRMQETQYF. The CDR3 bases are TGTGCCAGCAGCTTAAAGAACTCCAGGATGCAAGAGACCCAGTACTTC.

As for this clone: Other DNA sequences in the sample encode the same CDR3. The chain combines TRBV6-2 or TRBV6-3 with TRBJ2-1; 11 bases line up with TRBD2. From germline, CDR1 is MNHEY and CDR2 SVGEGT. The CDR3 length is 15 residues. Trimming took 5 bases from V and 4 from J; bases not matched to a gene: 4. The CDR3 region is CASSTGTSGYNEQFF. CDR3 coding DNA: TGTGCCAGCAGTACCGGGACTAGCGGATACAATGAGCAGTTCTTC.

V and J are TRBV7-2 and TRBJ2-3, with D possibly being TRBD2 (6 bases). Germline V gene sequence: CDR1 SGHTA, CDR2 FQGNSA. This CDR3 comprises 13 residues. With 5 bases removed from V and 7 bases from J, the gap between germline ends came to 13 bases. DNA of the CDR3: TGTGCCAGCAGCCCCCTAGCGTCTTATACGCAGTATTTT. Its protein is CASSPLASYTQYF.

The chain joins TRBV7-2 to TRBJ1-1, with a tentative D call TRBD1 (5 bases). V gave up 3 bases and J gave up 0 bases, with 17 bases separating them. The CDR3 is made up of 17 amino acids. Germline V CDR1 and CDR2: SGHTA, FQGNSA. The CDR3 protein is CASSLTVSSSMNTEAFF. CDR3 nucleotide sequence: TGTGCCAGCAGCTTGACAGTTTCCTCATCTATGAACACTGAAGCTTTCTTT.